The sequence of this T cell receptor (beta chain) was determined in a study of T cell responses to AZD1222 COVID-19 vaccine. V lost 5 bases to trimming and J lost 9 bases, with 11 bases between them. The CDR3 is made up of 12 amino acids. Germline V gives CDR1 SEHNR, CDR2 FQNEAQ (reference sequence). TCRdb's table, derived via immunoSEQ multiplex PCR, lists solely in-frame clones and lacks some. Of some 130,000 clones in the sample, roughly 93% were seen once. Findings and caveats of the study: Seropositivity was recorded at baseline in only a handful of AZD1222 recipients. The reported proportion of spike-specific TCRs targeting unmutated variant regions was nearly half.

Note on this clone: Its specificity is unknown.

The chain links TRBV7-9 to TRBJ1-5, with D perhaps matching TRBD1 (5 bases). Source: peripheral blood, taken on day 0 of AZD1222 vaccination. This clonotype was sampled from an adult in good health. The CDR3 loop reads CASSDRDWPQHF. As DNA, the CDR3 is TGTGCCAGCAGCGACAGAGACTGGCCCCAGCATTTT. Supplemented by reference TRBV7-9 and TRBJ1-5, the full variable domain reads DTGVSQNPRHKITKRGQNVTFRCDPISEHNRLYWYRQTLGQGPEFLTYFQNEAQLEKSRLLSDRFSAERPKGSFSTLEIQRTEQGDSAMYLCASSDRDWPQHFGDGTRLSIL.